One sample yielded the 27 T cell receptor beta chains listed below, sequenced in a study of T cell responses to AZD1222 COVID-19 vaccine. Assay used: immunoSEQ multiplex PCR; TCRdb lists only in-frame clones, some missing. Among around 150,000 clones listed, roughly 94% were seen once. Sequenced here: peripheral blood, sampled on day 0 of AZD1222 vaccination. These receptors were obtained from an adult in good health.

This chain uses TRBV6-1 with TRBJ2-7, with a weak D call TRBD1 (5 bases). The germline V gene has CDR1 MNHNS and CDR2 SASEGT. CDR3 size: 19 residues. Trimming removed 4 bases from V and 2 bases from J, with 27 bases in between. CDR3 protein: CASSGRPGQGLSSPYEQYV. The CDR3 coding sequence is TGTGCCAGCAGTGGCCGACCCGGGCAGGGCCTCAGTTCTCCCTACGAGCAGTACGTC.

The rearrangement joins TRBV18 to TRBJ1-4; 8 bases align to TRBD1. V lost 0 bases to trimming and J lost 6 bases; unmatched junction nucleotides: 0. The CDR3 is made up of 14 amino acids. Germline V gene data show CDR1 as KGHSH and CDR2 as LQKENI. The chain's CDR3 is CASSPPGQDEKLFF. The CDR3 nucleotides read TGTGCCAGCTCACCACCGGGACAGGATGAAAAACTGTTTTTT.

The gene calls are TRBV18 and TRBJ2-7, with D unresolved. The germline V and J ends were trimmed by 2 bases and 7 bases, with 9 bases remaining between them. Per the germline V gene, CDR1 is KGHSH and CDR2 is LQKENI. The CDR3 runs 12 residues. The CDR3 reads CASSPAVEEQYV. In DNA, the CDR3 is TGTGCCAGCTCACCAGCCGTGGAGGAGCAGTACGTC.

This chain links TRBV19 with TRBJ1-2; unclear D gene. Germline CDR1 is LNHDA and CDR2 is SQIVND (reference sequence). Between the trimmed V and J ends, which lost 5 bases and 2 bases, there was a span of 9 bases. The CDR3 has 13 amino acids. Here the CDR3 DNA reads TGTGCCAGTAGTGCCAGTAGGAACTATGGCTACACCTTC. Translating gives CASSASRNYGYTF.

V usage is TRBV2 and J usage is TRBJ2-1; no firm D call. CDR1 and CDR2 (germline): SNHLY, FYNNEI. This CDR3 is built from 17 residues. V lost 0 bases and J 6 bases, leaving 18 bases between the germline ends. The CDR3 sequence: CASSEALLDPAANEQFF. In DNA, the CDR3 is TGTGCCAGCAGTGAAGCGCTTCTGGACCCGGCTGCCAATGAGCAGTTCTTC.

The chain couples TRBV7-2 to TRBJ2-2; TRBD1 agrees at 8 bases. CDR3 length: 14 amino acids. In germline, CDR1 is SGHTA, CDR2 FQGNSA. Trimming at V came to 5 bases and at J to 7 bases, leaving 6 bases not matched to a gene. The CDR3 loop reads CASSVQGAVGELFF. The CDR3 bases are TGTGCCAGCAGCGTCCAGGGGGCGGTCGGGGAGCTGTTTTTT.

The V gene is TRBV11-2, the J gene TRBJ2-2; no reliable D call. The CDR3 covers 13 residues. Germline CDR1 reads SGHAT; CDR2 reads FQNNGV. V lost 1 base and J lost 4, with 4 bases in between. The CDR3 region has the DNA TGTGCCAGCAGCTTAGGAACCACCGGGGAGCTGTTTTTT. Translating it yields CASSLGTTGELFF.

The gene calls are TRBV2 and TRBJ1-2; tentatively, D is TRBD1 (6 bases). Germline-derived CDR1 and CDR2 are SNHLY and FYNNEI. The CDR3 has 13 amino acids. Between the trimmed V and J ends, which lost 4 bases and 6 bases, there was a span of 12 bases. The DNA for the CDR3 is TGTGCCAGCAGTGTGGGACCAGGGGATGGCTACACCTTC. This encodes CASSVGPGDGYTF. The variable domain in full, with the rest retrieved from reference TRBV2 and TRBJ1-2, is EPEVTQTPSHQVTQMGQEVILRCVPISNHLYFYWYRQILGQKVEFLVSFYNNEISEKSEIFDDQFSVERPDGSNFTLKIRSTKLEDSAMYFCASSVGPGDGYTFGSGTRLTVV.

The CDR3 here is CASSLDPDRAQHF. In nucleotides, the CDR3 is TGTGCCAGCAGCTTGGACCCTGACAGGGCCCAGCATTTT. V is TRBV5-6 and J is TRBJ1-5; TRBD1 matches 7 bases. The germline V gene has CDR1 SGHDT and CDR2 YYEEEE. The CDR3 has 13 residues. J was trimmed by 11 bases and V by 0 bases; bases with no gene match: 5.

This chain links TRBV19 with TRBJ1-2; possibly TRBD1 for D (5 bases). The CDR3 length is 13 residues. The germline V gene encodes CDR1 LNHDA and CDR2 SQIVND (reference sequence). V was shortened by 4 bases and J by 4 bases, with 10 bases between the two germline ends. The CDR3 loop is CASSTGIGYGYTF. The DNA of the CDR3 is TGTGCCAGTAGTACAGGGATTGGCTATGGCTACACCTTC.

The CDR3 region is CASSQGAAEAFF. The CDR3 DNA sequence: TGTGCCAGCTCACAGGGGGCAGCTGAAGCTTTCTTT. V is TRBV18 and J is TRBJ1-1, with 7 nucleotides matching TRBD1. V dropped 4 bases and J dropped 6; count of bases not matched to a gene: 2. The CDR3 length is 12 residues. The germline gives CDR1 KGHSH, CDR2 LQKENI.

V and J are TRBV4-3 and TRBJ2-1; D ambiguous. Germline V gene sequence: CDR1 LGHNA, CDR2 YSLEER. The CDR3 totals 16 residues. The ends were cut back, 0 bases at V and 4 bases at J, with 13 bases in the middle. The CDR3 here is CASSQDDSSDYNEQFF. CDR3 nucleotide sequence: TGCGCCAGCAGCCAAGACGATTCTAGTGATTACAATGAGCAGTTCTTC.

This chain uses TRBV27 with TRBJ2-2; TRBD2 aligns across 13 bases. Trimming at V came to 4 bases and at J to 3 bases, leaving 5 bases not matched to a gene. The CDR3 extends over 17 amino acids. Germline V lookup: CDR1 MNHEY, CDR2 SMNVEV (reference sequence). This CDR3 reads CASSSGLAGVDTGELFF. CDR3 coding DNA: TGTGCCAGCAGTTCTGGACTAGCGGGAGTCGACACCGGGGAGCTGTTTTTT.

CDR3 region: CASSQVGGELFF. Written as DNA, the CDR3 is TGTGCCAGCAGCCAAGTGGGCGGGGAGCTGTTTTTT. The V gene is TRBV4-2, the J gene TRBJ2-2; the D is unclear. Germline CDR1 LGHNA, CDR2 YNFKEQ. Trimming shortened V by 1 base and J by 7 bases, and 4 bases separated the two germline ends. There are 12 residues in the CDR3.

The V and J genes are TRBV5-4 and TRBJ2-1; 7 bases align to TRBD1. Germline lookup yields CDR1 SGHNT and CDR2 YYREEE (reference sequence). The length of the CDR3 is 14 residues. Germline trimming cut 5 bases from V and 2 bases from J; bases unmatched to any gene: 4. The CDR3 here is CASSRTGPYNEQFF. CDR3 coding DNA: TGTGCCAGCAGTCGGACAGGACCCTACAATGAGCAGTTCTTC.

The genes are TRBV19 and TRBJ1-2; TRBD1 might be the D (5 bases). The CDR3 totals 16 residues. The germline CDR1 and CDR2 sequences are LNHDA and SQIVND (reference sequence). V was pared by 3 bases and J by 8 bases, with 22 bases between. CDR3 region: CASSILRDPSKGGYTF. The CDR3 nucleotides read TGTGCCAGTAGTATCCTTCGGGACCCCTCAAAAGGCGGCTACACCTTC.

The chain links TRBV7-6 to TRBJ2-1; 12 bases are a match to TRBD2. This CDR3 has 17 amino acids. Germline loops: CDR1 SGHVS, CDR2 FNYEAQ. J lost 7 bases, V lost 2 bases, and 9 bases had no gene match. The CDR3 spells CASSLRLAGVLGNEQFF. As DNA, the CDR3 is TGTGCCAGCAGCTTAAGACTAGCGGGAGTGTTGGGGAATGAGCAGTTCTTC.

The chain recombines TRBV6-2 or TRBV6-3 with TRBJ1-6; the D gene is possibly TRBD1 (5 bases). The CDR3 has 16 residues. V lost 0 bases and J lost 0, with 6 bases in between. Per germline, CDR1 MNHEY and CDR2 SVGEGT. This CDR3 reads CASSYSGGSYNSPLHF. The CDR3 coding sequence is TGTGCCAGCAGTTACTCTGGGGGCTCCTATAATTCACCCCTCCACTTT.

The rearrangement uses TRBV6-5 and TRBJ2-7, with D possibly being TRBD2 (5 bases). This CDR3 comprises 14 residues. Germline CDR1 is MNHEY and CDR2 is SVGAGI. Trimming shortened V by 10 bases and J by 2 bases, and 18 bases separated the two germline ends. In DNA form, the CDR3 reads TGTGCCACGAGGGCCAGAATCGGAGCCTACGAGCAGTACGTC. Translation gives CATRARIGAYEQYV.

This sequence joins TRBV7-9 and TRBJ2-7; D unresolved. Trimming cost V 3 bases and J 4 bases, with 7 bases left between them. CDR3 length: 12 amino acids. Germline CDR1 and CDR2: SEHNR and FQNEAQ (reference sequence). CDR3 sequence (DNA): TGTGCCAGCAGCTTCTCAAATTACGAGCAGTACGTC. Protein sequence: CASSFSNYEQYV.

V and J are TRBV2 and TRBJ2-7, with 8 bases aligning to TRBD1. Germline-derived CDR1 and CDR2 are SNHLY and FYNNEI. This CDR3 spans 15 amino acids. V trimming: 8 bases; J trimming: 2 bases; junction bases outside the gene matches: 11. Written as DNA, the CDR3 is TGTGCCAGCCAGGACAGGGTTTGGAGTCCCTACGAGCAGTACGTC. This encodes CASQDRVWSPYEQYV.

The chain employs TRBV19 and TRBJ1-1; TRBD1 aligns across 8 bases. V lost 10 bases, J lost 1 base, and 2 bases stayed unmatched. Looked up from germline, CDR1 is LNHDA and CDR2 is SQIVND (reference sequence). The CDR3 sequence is 12 residues long. DNA of the CDR3: TGTGCCACCGACAGGGGGAACACTGAAGCTTTCTTT. This translates into CATDRGNTEAFF. Complete variable domain (other parts from reference TRBV19 and TRBJ1-1): DGGITQSPKYLFRKEGQNVTLSCEQNLNHDAMYWYRQDPGQGLRLIYYSQIVNDFQKGDIAEGYSVSREKKESFPLTVTSAQKNPTAFYLCATDRGNTEAFFGQGTRLTVV.

The chain employs TRBV2 and TRBJ1-6; D is uncertain. V gave up 10 bases and J gave up 6 bases, with 22 bases separating them. The CDR3 length is 16 residues. The germline V gene encodes CDR1 SNHLY and CDR2 FYNNEI. The CDR3 nucleotides are TGTGCCACCCGAACGGGAGGGATCATAAGTAATTCACCCCTCCACTTT. Translated, it gives CATRTGGIISNSPLHF.

CDR3 amino acids: CASSPDSIYGYTF. The DNA of the CDR3 is TGTGCCAGTAGTCCCGACAGCATCTATGGCTACACCTTC. This chain uses TRBV19 with TRBJ1-2; maybe TRBD1 (5 bases). There are 13 residues in the CDR3. The V and J ends lost 5 bases and 4 bases respectively, with 11 bases between them. Germline-derived CDR1 and CDR2 are LNHDA and SQIVND (reference sequence).

This clone was recorded a few times. This rearrangement joins TRBV28 to TRBJ2-3; D possibly corresponds to TRBD2 (5 bases). CDR3 size: 13 residues. Germline loops: CDR1 MDHEN, CDR2 SYDVKM. V was pared by 6 bases and J by 4 bases, with 11 bases between. The DNA for the CDR3 is TGTGCCAGCAGCGCCGCGGGCGCAGATACGCAGTATTTT. This gives the protein CASSAAGADTQYF.

The chain is built from TRBV9 and TRBJ1-3, with D unclear. CDR3 size: 10 residues. Germline V gene lookup returns CDR1 SGDLS and CDR2 YYNGEE. V shed 3 bases and J shed 7 bases, with 2 bases lying between them. The CDR3 nucleotides are TGTGCCAGCAGCGCGAACACCATATATTTT. Its protein product is CASSANTIYF.

The gene calls are TRBV4-2 and TRBJ1-2; TRBD1 might be the D (6 bases). The CDR3 spans 14 residues. The germline V gene has CDR1 LGHNA and CDR2 YNFKEQ. V shed 0 bases and J shed 7 bases, with 12 bases lying between them. CDR3 residues: CASSQDNGGLGYTF. The CDR3 nucleotides read TGTGCCAGCAGCCAAGATAACGGGGGGCTTGGCTACACCTTC.